The clone carrying this T cell receptor (beta chain) was detected only once. What it binds is not known. The data were obtained in a study of radiotherapy plus CTLA-4 blockade in lung cancer. Overall study findings and caveats: It was early blood T cell clone dynamics, with interferon-beta, that reportedly best predicted response. An expansion of tumor-derived TCR clones occurred in blood after radiotherapy plus ipilimumab.

The V gene's germline CDR1 is SGHRS and CDR2 YFSETQ. The CDR3 has 16 residues. With 4 bases clipped from V and 3 bases from J, the junction kept 3 bases outside the gene matches. Sequenced by immunoSEQ multiplex PCR; TCRdb stores in-frame clones only, minus some. The sample has about 73,000 clones; 87% are singletons. The V and J genes are TRBV5-1 and TRBJ2-3; TRBD2 matches 15 bases. The TCR originated in a human donor with non-small cell lung cancer that progressed on radiotherapy plus ipilimumab. The sample consisted of peripheral blood, taken from a patient treated with radiotherapy plus ipilimumab. The CDR3 DNA is TGCGCCAGCAGCCCCGGACTAGCGGGAGGGACAGATACGCAGTATTTT. Translating it yields CASSPGLAGGTDTQYF.